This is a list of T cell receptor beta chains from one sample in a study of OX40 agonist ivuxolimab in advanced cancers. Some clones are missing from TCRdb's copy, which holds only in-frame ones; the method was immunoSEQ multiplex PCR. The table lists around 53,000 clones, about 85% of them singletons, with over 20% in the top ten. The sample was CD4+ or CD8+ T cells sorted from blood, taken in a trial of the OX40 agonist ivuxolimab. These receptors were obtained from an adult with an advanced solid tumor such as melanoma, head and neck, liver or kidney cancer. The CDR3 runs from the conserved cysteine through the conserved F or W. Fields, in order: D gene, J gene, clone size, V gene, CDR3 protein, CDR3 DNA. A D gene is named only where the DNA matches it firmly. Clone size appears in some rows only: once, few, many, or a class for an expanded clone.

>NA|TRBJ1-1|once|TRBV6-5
CASTPGRMNTEAFF
TGTGCCAGCACTCCGGGACGCATGAACACTGAAGCTTTCTTT
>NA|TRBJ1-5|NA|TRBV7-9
CASSFTGNQPQHF
TGTGCCAGCAGCTTTACAGGGAATCAGCCCCAGCATTTT
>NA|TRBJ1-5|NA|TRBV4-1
CASSQDQAETQPQHF
TGCGCCAGCAGCCAAGATCAAGCCGAAACTCAGCCCCAGCATTTT
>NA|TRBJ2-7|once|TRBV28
CASTRGGPSEQYF
TGTGCCAGCACAAGGGGGGGGCCGAGCGAGCAGTACTTC
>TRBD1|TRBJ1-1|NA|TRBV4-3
CASSQDVTGAIEAFF
TGCGCCAGCAGCCAAGACGTAACAGGGGCGATTGAAGCTTTCTTT
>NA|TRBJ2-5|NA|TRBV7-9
CASSLAGGTGRETQYF
TGTGCCAGCAGCTTAGCGGGGGGGACAGGCCGAGAGACCCAGTACTTC
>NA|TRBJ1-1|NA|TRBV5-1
CASSLADFRIGEKNTEAFF
TGCGCCAGCAGCTTGGCCGATTTTAGAATCGGGGAAAAGAACACTGAAGCTTTCTTT
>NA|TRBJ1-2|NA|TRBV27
CASSFGGGGYTF
TGTGCCAGCAGTTTTGGGGGGGGTGGCTACACCTTC
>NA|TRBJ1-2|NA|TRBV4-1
CASSQALGTLIGGGYTF
TGCGCCAGCAGCCAAGCTCTCGGGACCCTAATTGGAGGAGGCTACACCTTC
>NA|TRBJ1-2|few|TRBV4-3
CASSQELGYPYGYTF
TGCGCCAGCAGCCAAGAATTAGGCTATCCCTATGGCTACACCTTC
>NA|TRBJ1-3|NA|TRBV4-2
CASSQDSISGNTIYF
TGTGCCAGCAGCCAAGATAGCATCTCCGGAAACACCATATATTTT
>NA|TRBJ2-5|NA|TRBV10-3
CAISESLMLGEVETQYF
TGTGCCATCAGTGAGTCTCTAATGTTGGGGGAAGTGGAGACCCAGTACTTC
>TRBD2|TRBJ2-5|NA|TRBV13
CASSQAGGRETQYF
TGTGCCAGCAGCCAAGCGGGGGGGAGGGAGACCCAGTACTTC
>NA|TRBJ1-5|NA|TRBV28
CASSPRQDWQPQHF
TGTGCCAGCAGTCCACGACAGGATTGGCAGCCCCAGCATTTT
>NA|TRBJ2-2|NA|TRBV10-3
CAISALSEELFF
TGTGCCATCAGCGCCTTATCGGAGGAGCTGTTTTTT
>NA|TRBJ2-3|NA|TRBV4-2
CASSQDPASFGTYGRRGGGTQYF
TGTGCCAGCAGCCAAGATCCGGCTAGCTTCGGGACTTACGGAAGGAGGGGAGGGGGTACGCAGTATTTT
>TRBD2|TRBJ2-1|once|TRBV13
CASSPGRGDEQFF
TGTGCCAGCAGCCCTGGTCGGGGGGATGAGCAGTTCTTC
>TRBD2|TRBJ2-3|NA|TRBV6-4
CASSESSGGSTDTQYF
TGTGCCAGCAGTGAGAGTAGCGGGGGAAGCACAGATACGCAGTATTTT
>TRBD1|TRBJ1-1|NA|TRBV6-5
CASRLEQGAGTEAFF
TGTGCCAGCAGGCTCGAACAGGGGGCTGGGACTGAAGCTTTCTTT
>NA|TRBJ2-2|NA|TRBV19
CASSIMGGANTGELFF
TGTGCCAGTAGTATAATGGGCGGGGCGAACACCGGGGAGCTGTTTTTT
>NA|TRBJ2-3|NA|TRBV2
CASSDPASSTDTQYF
TGTGCCAGCAGTGATCCAGCCTCTAGCACAGATACGCAGTATTTT
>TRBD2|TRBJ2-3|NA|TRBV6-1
CASSEGGLAGRDTQYF
TGTGCCAGCAGTGAAGGCGGACTAGCGGGGAGGGATACGCAGTATTTT
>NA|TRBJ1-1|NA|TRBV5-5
CASSLWQGPEAFF
TGTGCCAGCAGCTTGTGGCAGGGCCCTGAAGCTTTCTTT
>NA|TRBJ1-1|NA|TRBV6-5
CASSYSARKNTEAFF
TGTGCCAGCAGTTACTCAGCCAGAAAGAACACTGAAGCTTTCTTT
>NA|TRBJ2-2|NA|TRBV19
CASQTNTGELFF
TGTGCCAGTCAAACGAACACCGGGGAGCTGTTTTTT
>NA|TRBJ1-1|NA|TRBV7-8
CASGMGVRGTEAFF
TGTGCCTCCGGGATGGGGGTAAGGGGCACTGAAGCTTTCTTT
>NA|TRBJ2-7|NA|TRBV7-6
CASSPGLQGSYEQYF
TGTGCCAGCAGCCCCGGTCTACAGGGCTCCTACGAGCAGTACTTC
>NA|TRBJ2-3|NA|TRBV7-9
CASSWGDTQYF
TGTGCCAGCAGCTGGGGAGATACGCAGTATTTT
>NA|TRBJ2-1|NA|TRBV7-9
CASSLQGNEQFF
TGTGCCAGCAGCTTACAGGGAAATGAGCAGTTCTTC
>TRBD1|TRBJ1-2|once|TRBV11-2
CASSLGQGTYGYTF
TGTGCCAGCAGCTTAGGACAGGGGACGTATGGCTACACCTTC
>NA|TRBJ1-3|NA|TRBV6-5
CASSYGSAGNTIYF
TGTGCCAGCAGTTATGGGTCGGCTGGAAACACCATATATTTT
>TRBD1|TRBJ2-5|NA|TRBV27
CASFGQGQETQYF
TGTGCCAGCTTCGGACAGGGGCAAGAGACCCAGTACTTC
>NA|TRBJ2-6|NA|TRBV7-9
CASSSQGKPGANVLTF
TGTGCCAGCAGCTCGCAGGGGAAGCCCGGGGCCAACGTCCTGACTTTC
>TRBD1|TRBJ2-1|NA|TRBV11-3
CASSLQGTDYNEQFF
TGTGCCAGCAGCTTACAAGGGACAGACTACAATGAGCAGTTCTTC
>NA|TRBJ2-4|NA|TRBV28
CASSHQGGKNIQYF
TGTGCCAGCAGCCACCAGGGGGGCAAAAACATTCAGTACTTC
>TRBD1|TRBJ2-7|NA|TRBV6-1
CASSAFVGTGEDEQYF
TGTGCCAGCAGTGCATTCGTCGGGACAGGGGAAGATGAGCAGTACTTC
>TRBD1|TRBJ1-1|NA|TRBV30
CAWSVTGGITEAFF
TGTGCCTGGAGTGTAACAGGGGGGATCACTGAAGCTTTCTTT
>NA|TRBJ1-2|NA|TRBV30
CAWSGWESYGYTF
TGTGCCTGGAGCGGGTGGGAGTCCTATGGCTACACCTTC
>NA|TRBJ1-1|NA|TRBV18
CASSPPAPWDTEAFF
TGTGCCAGCTCACCACCGGCCCCCTGGGATACTGAAGCTTTCTTT
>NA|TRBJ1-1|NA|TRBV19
CATESRLRTEAFF
TGTGCCACCGAATCCCGCCTCCGTACTGAAGCTTTCTTT
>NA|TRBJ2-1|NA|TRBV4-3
CASSEGGPYNEQFF
TGCGCCAGCAGTGAAGGAGGGCCCTACAATGAGCAGTTCTTC